Listed below are T cell receptor beta chains from one sample, sequenced in a study of CD8 T cells in Susac syndrome. TCRdb re-called the immunoSEQ multiplex PCR reads with MiXCR, one entry per CDR3 protein. The sample consists of more than 80,000 distinct CDR3 sequences, approximately 94% of them appearing once. The sample consisted of CD8+ T cells from PBMCs. The receptors originated from a human donor with Susac syndrome. Both conserved end residues are part of each CDR3. Fields, in order: CDR3 protein, CDR3 DNA, V gene, D gene, J gene. D genes are given only for firm matches.

CDR3aa: CASRGGDTQYF
CDR3nt: TGTGCCAGCAGAGGGGGAGATACGCAGTATTTT
v_gene: TRBV27
d_gene: NA
j_gene: TRBJ2-3

CDR3aa: CASSPTPGGLDTQYF
CDR3nt: TGTGCCAGCTCACCAACGCCGGGGGGCCTTGATACGCAGTATTTT
v_gene: TRBV18
d_gene: NA
j_gene: TRBJ2-3

CDR3aa: CASSLRGAGNIQYF
CDR3nt: TGTGCCAGCAGCTTACGGGGGGCCGGGAACATTCAGTACTTC
v_gene: TRBV13
d_gene: NA
j_gene: TRBJ2-4

CDR3aa: CASSSRTGTDSYEQYF
CDR3nt: TGTGCCAGCAGCTCTCGAACCGGGACGGACTCCTACGAGCAGTACTTC
v_gene: TRBV13
d_gene: NA
j_gene: TRBJ2-7

CDR3aa: CSVEGDTEAFF
CDR3nt: TGCAGCGTTGAGGGGGACACTGAAGCTTTCTTT
v_gene: TRBV29-1
d_gene: NA
j_gene: TRBJ1-1

CDR3aa: CASGLAPDETQYF
CDR3nt: TGTGCTAGTGGTTTGGCCCCCGACGAGACCCAGTACTTC
v_gene: TRBV12-5
d_gene: NA
j_gene: TRBJ2-5

CDR3aa: CASSVGGGTDEQYF
CDR3nt: TGTGCCAGCAGCGTAGGCGGGGGGACCGACGAGCAGTACTTC
v_gene: TRBV9
d_gene: TRBD2
j_gene: TRBJ2-7

CDR3aa: CASSQDWRGAYEQYF
CDR3nt: TGTGCCAGCAGCCAAGATTGGCGGGGGGCTTACGAGCAGTACTTC
v_gene: TRBV4-2
d_gene: TRBD2
j_gene: TRBJ2-7

CDR3aa: CASSVADRIYGYTF
CDR3nt: TGTGCCAGCAGCGTGGCCGACAGAATCTATGGCTACACCTTC
v_gene: TRBV9
d_gene: NA
j_gene: TRBJ1-2

CDR3aa: CSARPSGYSYEQYF
CDR3nt: TGCAGTGCTAGACCTAGCGGGTACTCCTACGAGCAGTACTTC
v_gene: TRBV20-1
d_gene: TRBD2
j_gene: TRBJ2-7

CDR3aa: CASSQDVGQFPPPQETQYF
CDR3nt: TGTGCCAGCAGCCAAGATGTTGGGCAGTTCCCCCCCCCGCAAGAGACCCAGTACTTC
v_gene: TRBV3-1
d_gene: NA
j_gene: TRBJ2-5